Listed below are T cell receptor beta chains from one sample, sequenced in a study of T cell responses to AZD1222 COVID-19 vaccine. Clones were sequenced by immunoSEQ multiplex PCR, and TCRdb holds only the in-frame ones, with some missing. The sample contains over 50,000 clones, about 89% of which appear only once. The material sequenced was peripheral blood, taken 28 days after the second AZD1222 dose. Receptors were obtained from an adult who received the AZD1222 COVID-19 vaccine. Both conserved end residues are part of each CDR3. The D gene is left open where the match is weak. Not all rows give a size; the values are once, few, many and, for expanded clones, a class.

size | length | D | J | V | DNA | CDR3
- | 13 | - | TRBJ2-5 | TRBV9 | TGTGCCAGCAGCGCGTTGGGAGGAGGGACCCAGTACTTC | CASSALGGGTQYF
- | 15 | - | TRBJ2-5 | TRBV5-1 | TGCGCCAGCAGCTTGGCCCTGGGCCGTAAGGAGACCCAGTACTTC | CASSLALGRKETQYF
- | 14 | - | TRBJ2-7 | TRBV28 | TGTGCCAGCACTTATCACGGACAGACCTACGAGCAGTACTTC | CASTYHGQTYEQYF
once | 13 | - | TRBJ2-3 | TRBV7-9 | TGTGCCAGCAGCAGTAGTCGTACAGATACGCAGTATTTT | CASSSSRTDTQYF
- | 15 | - | TRBJ1-5 | TRBV28 | TGTGCCAGCAGTTTCGCAGGGGCTAGCAGTCAGCCCCAGCATTTT | CASSFAGASSQPQHF
- | 13 | TRBD1 | TRBJ1-4 | TRBV27 | TGTGCCAGCAGTCCCGGGACAGGGGAAAAACTGTTTTTT | CASSPGTGEKLFF
- | 16 | TRBD2 | TRBJ2-1 | TRBV5-4 | TGTGCCAGCAGCCCGACTAGCGGGAGGCTCGATAATGAGCAGTTCTTC | CASSPTSGRLDNEQFF
- | 17 | TRBD2 | TRBJ2-7 | TRBV27 | TGTGCCAGCAGCCCGGGACTAGCGGTCAGGAGCTCCTACGAGCAGTACTTC | CASSPGLAVRSSYEQYF
- | 15 | - | TRBJ2-6 | TRBV19 | TGTGCCAGTAGTATTAACCGCTCTGGGGCCAACGTCCTGACTTTC | CASSINRSGANVLTF
- | 13 | - | TRBJ1-4 | TRBV12-3/TRBV12-4 | TGTGCCAGCAGGCGGGGGGCGGTGGAAAAACTGTTTTTT | CASRRGAVEKLFF
- | 14 | TRBD1 | TRBJ1-1 | TRBV27 | TGTGCCAGCAGTTTCGGACAGGGGTACACTGAAGCTTTCTTT | CASSFGQGYTEAFF
- | 17 | - | TRBJ2-7 | TRBV19 | TGTGCCAGTAGTATAGCCCGAGACGTTACCTTCTCCTACGAGCAGTACTTC | CASSIARDVTFSYEQYF
- | 14 | - | TRBJ1-5 | TRBV7-2 | TGTGCCAGCAGCGCTCTGGGCGGCAATCAGCCCCAGCATTTT | CASSALGGNQPQHF
- | 13 | TRBD1 | TRBJ2-5 | TRBV6-9 | TGTGCCAGCAGTACTCGACAGGGAGAGACCCAGTACTTC | CASSTRQGETQYF
- | 15 | - | TRBJ2-3 | TRBV7-2 | TGTGCCAGCAGCTTAGTAGGAGGGCTGGCAGATACGCAGTATTTT | CASSLVGGLADTQYF
- | 14 | - | TRBJ1-4 | TRBV2 | TGTGCCAGCAGTGAGGGGACAACTAATGAAAAACTGTTTTTT | CASSEGTTNEKLFF
- | 18 | TRBD2 | TRBJ2-2 | TRBV7-2 | TGTGCCAGCAGCCACGGGACTAGCGGGATACGGCGGGGCGGGGAGCTGTTTTTT | CASSHGTSGIRRGGELFF
- | 17 | TRBD2 | TRBJ2-1 | TRBV24-1 | TGTGCCACCAGTGACCACCGACTAGCGGGAGGGCCTGGTGAGCAGTTCTTC | CATSDHRLAGGPGEQFF
- | 17 | TRBD1 | TRBJ2-3 | TRBV30 | TGTGCCTGGAGTGGACAGGGGGTAACGCTTAGCACAGATACGCAGTATTTT | CAWSGQGVTLSTDTQYF
- | 13 | - | TRBJ1-1 | TRBV7-8 | TGTGCCAGCAGCTTAGCTGGGGTCACTGAAGCTTTCTTT | CASSLAGVTEAFF
- | 13 | - | TRBJ2-1 | TRBV2 | TGTGCCAGCAGTGAAGGAAGCCAACTGGAGCAGTTCTTC | CASSEGSQLEQFF
- | 14 | - | TRBJ2-3 | TRBV25-1 | TGTGCCAGCAGTCTGGGGTATAGCACAGATACGCAGTATTTT | CASSLGYSTDTQYF
- | 14 | - | TRBJ2-2 | TRBV5-1 | TGCGCCAGCAGCCTCGACAGGCTTACCGGGGAGCTGTTTTTT | CASSLDRLTGELFF
- | 16 | - | TRBJ2-1 | TRBV21-1 | TGTGCCAACAGCAAGAGGAAGACCCACCCCTACAATGAGCAGTTCTTC | CANSKRKTHPYNEQFF
- | 14 | TRBD1 | TRBJ1-1 | TRBV4-1 | TGCGCCAGCAGAAACCCCAGGGGGCGAACTGAAGCTTTCTTT | CASRNPRGRTEAFF
- | 13 | - | TRBJ2-1 | TRBV10-1 | TGCGCCAGCAGTGAGTCAACTAGGAATGAGCAGTTCTTC | CASSESTRNEQFF
- | 15 | TRBD2 | TRBJ2-7 | TRBV9 | TGTGCCAGCAGCCCCCAAACTAGCGGGAGCTACGAGCAGTACTTC | CASSPQTSGSYEQYF
- | 13 | TRBD1 | TRBJ1-1 | TRBV9 | TGTGCCAGCAGCGTAGGGACAGGGACTGAAGCTTTCTTT | CASSVGTGTEAFF
- | 15 | - | TRBJ1-1 | TRBV7-9 | TGTGCCAGCAGCTTAGTTGAGGGTTTGAACACTGAAGCTTTCTTT | CASSLVEGLNTEAFF
- | 13 | - | TRBJ2-5 | TRBV30 | TGTGCCTGGAGTTTGGCAGGGTATGAGACCCAGTACTTC | CAWSLAGYETQYF
- | 13 | - | TRBJ2-1 | TRBV7-3 | TGTGCCAGCAGCTCTCTCCTCTCGCGGGAGCAGTTCTTC | CASSSLLSREQFF
once | 16 | - | TRBJ2-6 | TRBV19 | TGTGCCAGTAGTATAAGGTTCCACTCTGGGGCCAACGTCCTGACTTTC | CASSIRFHSGANVLTF
- | 13 | - | TRBJ2-3 | TRBV4-2 | TGTGCCAGCAGCCAAGATTCGGCTAGCGTCAAGTATTTT | CASSQDSASVKYF
- | 17 | - | TRBJ1-1 | TRBV21-1 | TGTGCCAGCAGCAAAGGAACAACAGGGGGTGATAGACCTGAAGCTTTCTTT | CASSKGTTGGDRPEAFF
- | 14 | - | TRBJ2-3 | TRBV29-1 | TGCAGCGTTGGAGGCCAGTCCGGCGCAGATACGCAGTATTTT | CSVGGQSGADTQYF
- | 13 | - | TRBJ1-2 | TRBV20-1 | TGCAGTGCTAGTGGCGGGGAAAACTATGGCTACACCTTC | CSASGGENYGYTF
- | 18 | TRBD2 | TRBJ2-1 | TRBV24-1 | TGTGCCACCAGTGAGACGGGGGGTTCCAGAAGCTCCTACAATGAGCAGTTCTTC | CATSETGGSRSSYNEQFF
- | 15 | - | TRBJ2-1 | TRBV7-2 | TGTGCCAGCAGCGTTCAGGGGAGCTCCTACAATGAGCAGTTCTTC | CASSVQGSSYNEQFF
- | 14 | TRBD2 | TRBJ2-3 | TRBV29-1 | TGCAGCGTTTCAGTAGCGGGAGGTACAGATACGCAGTATTTT | CSVSVAGGTDTQYF
- | 14 | - | TRBJ1-6 | TRBV6-5 | TGTGCCAGCAGCCGGGGAGGGAGGGGGTCACCCCTCCACTTT | CASSRGGRGSPLHF
- | 15 | - | TRBJ2-1 | TRBV4-2 | TGTGCCAGCAGCCAAGAACCTGTCTCCTACAATGAGCAGTTCTTC | CASSQEPVSYNEQFF
- | 13 | - | TRBJ1-1 | TRBV25-1 | TGTGCCAGCAGTGGAGACGCATCAACTGAAGCTTTCTTT | CASSGDASTEAFF
once | 11 | - | TRBJ2-7 | TRBV20-1 | TGCAGTGCTAGTAACGATTACGAGCAGTACTTC | CSASNDYEQYF
- | 17 | TRBD1 | TRBJ1-3 | TRBV5-4 | TGTGCCAGCAGCACCCCGGGACAGGGTAGATCTGGAAACACCATATATTTT | CASSTPGQGRSGNTIYF
- | 14 | TRBD1 | TRBJ1-2 | TRBV6-4 | TGTGCCAGCAGTGACTCCAGCAGGGGGCATGGCTACACCTTC | CASSDSSRGHGYTF
- | 15 | TRBD1 | TRBJ1-1 | TRBV7-2 | TGTGCCAGCAGCTTACCGGGGACAGGGAGCACTGAAGCTTTCTTT | CASSLPGTGSTEAFF
- | 13 | - | TRBJ1-1 | TRBV6-5 | TGTGCCAGCAGGGGCCTTATGAACACTGAAGCTTTCTTT | CASRGLMNTEAFF
once | 16 | TRBD1 | TRBJ2-2 | TRBV7-8 | TGTGCCAGCAGCTATCCGTCCAGGGGGCGGAGCGGGGAGCTGTTTTTT | CASSYPSRGRSGELFF
- | 16 | TRBD2 | TRBJ2-7 | TRBV4-2 | TGTGCCAGCAGCCAAGAGCTCGGAGCGGGAGCTCTCGAGCAGTACTTC | CASSQELGAGALEQYF
- | 14 | - | TRBJ1-4 | TRBV6-5 | TGTGCCAGCAGTCAGGGGCCCTTAGGGGAAAAACTGTTTTTT | CASSQGPLGEKLFF
- | 15 | - | TRBJ1-5 | TRBV7-9 | TGTGCCAGCAGCCCTGGGGGGAGCTATAATCAGCCCCAGCATTTT | CASSPGGSYNQPQHF
- | 13 | - | TRBJ1-2 | TRBV4-1 | TGCGCCAGCAGCCCGACGGGGGCTGATGGCTACACCTTC | CASSPTGADGYTF
- | 11 | TRBD1 | TRBJ1-6 | TRBV7-2 | TGTGCCAGTACAGGGGGATCACCCCTCCACTTT | CASTGGSPLHF